One and the same sample provided the 4 T cell receptor beta chains below, sequenced in a study of breast tumors, draining lymph nodes, adjacent tissues listed by TCRdb under 2016. Lymph node samples came from the axillary draining lymph nodes of breast cancer patients. Receptor amplification or capture employed multiplex PCR. TCRdb lists the instrument as Illumina HiSeq 2000. Using fastp trimming at Q25 and MiXCR clonotype assembly, TCRdb reanalyzed the public sequencing data and kept in-frame beta chains. Each CDR3 protein gets just one entry, which takes the most common genes and DNA from the rows behind it. The sample table records 150,000 to 200,000 distinct CDR3 sequences; about 33% of these occur just once. The ten largest clones add up to 3.8% of the sample. The sample taken for sequencing was axillary lymph node tissue. Receptors originate from a female donor with breast cancer. Some clones in this sample may be carry-over from other donors' samples.

This clonotype was seen ten or more times. The chain couples TRBV3-1 to TRBJ1-2, with 7 bases identical to TRBD1. CDR1 and CDR2 (germline): LGHDT, YNNKEL (reference sequence). Germline trimming cut 4 bases from V and 6 bases from J; bases unmatched to any gene: 5. This CDR3 region has 13 residues. The chain's CDR3 is CASSLTGVDGYTF. The CDR3 DNA sequence: TGTGCCAGCAGCCTAACAGGGGTGGATGGCTACACCTTC.

This clonotype was seen a few times. The V and J genes are TRBV30 and TRBJ1-1; D call uncertain. CDR1 is GTSNPN, CDR2 SVGIG, per germline (reference sequence). There are 12 residues in the CDR3. CDR3: CSSTPYNTEAFF. The DNA for the CDR3 is TGTTCATCAACCCCATATAACACTGAAGCTTTCTTT. Supplemented by reference TRBV30 and TRBJ1-1, the full variable domain reads SQTIHQWPATLVQPVGSPLSLECTVEGTSNPNLYWYRQAAGRGLQLLFYSVGIGQISSEVPQNLSASRPQDRQFILSSKKLLLSDSGFYLCSSTPYNTEAFFGQGTRLTVV.

This clonotype was seen ten or more times. This chain joins TRBV11-2 and TRBJ2-3, with 12 nucleotides matching TRBD2. CDR1 SGHAT and CDR2 FQNNGV come from the germline V gene. The V and J ends lost 5 bases and 4 bases, in that order; junction bases with no gene match: 7. This CDR3 has 16 amino acids. The CDR3 coding sequence is TGTGCCAGCAGCGAGAGACTAGCGGGGGTGCCAGATACGCAGTATTTT. This encodes CASSERLAGVPDTQYF.

The chain joins TRBV15 to TRBJ1-2, with D possibly being TRBD1 (5 bases). The V gene's germline CDR1 is LNHNV and CDR2 YYDKDF (reference sequence). The CDR3 is 8 residues long. CDR3 amino acids: CARGGYTF. The CDR3 bases are TGTGCTCGGGGGGGCTACACCTTC.